A single TCR beta chain is shown here with its context. This record belongs to a study of T-cell reconstitution after alpha-beta-depleted transplantation in children. V was trimmed by 7 bases and J by 9 bases, leaving 10 bases between them. CDR3 length: 11 amino acids. During its preparation, the TCRbeta library received unique molecular identifiers. TCRdb fed the PCR reads into MiXCR, producing one record per CDR3 protein. The sample includes a few hundred thousand distinct CDR3 sequences, 15% to 20% of them seen just once. This clonotype was sampled from a human donor who donated a stem cell graft to a child with acute lymphoblastic leukemia. This chain connects TRBV12-3 or TRBV12-4 to TRBJ1-5; no clear D. The sequencing used PBMCs from the stem cell graft donor, collected from the stem cell graft. CDR3 loop: CASTLSRPQHF. Here the CDR3 DNA reads TGTGCCAGCACCCTGTCGCGGCCCCAGCATTTT.